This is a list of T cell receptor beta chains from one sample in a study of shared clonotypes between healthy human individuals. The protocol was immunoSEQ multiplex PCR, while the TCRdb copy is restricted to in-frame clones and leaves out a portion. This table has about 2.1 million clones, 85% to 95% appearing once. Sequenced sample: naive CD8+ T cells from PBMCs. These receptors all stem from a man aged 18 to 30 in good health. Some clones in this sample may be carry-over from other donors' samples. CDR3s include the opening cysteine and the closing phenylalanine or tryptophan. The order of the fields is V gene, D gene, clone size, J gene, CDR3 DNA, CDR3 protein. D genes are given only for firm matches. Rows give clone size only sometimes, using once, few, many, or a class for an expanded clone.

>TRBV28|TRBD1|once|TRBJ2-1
TGTGCCAGCAGTTTATTAGGGCTCAGGGGGCCGTACAATGAGCAGTTCTTC
CASSLLGLRGPYNEQFF
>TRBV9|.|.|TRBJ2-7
TGTGCCAGCAGCGTAGCAGGGCGAGACGAGCAGTACTTC
CASSVAGRDEQYF
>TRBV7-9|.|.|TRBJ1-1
TGTGCCAGCAGCTTAGGAGGACGAGGGGCCTTGAACACTGAAGCTTTCTTT
CASSLGGRGALNTEAFF
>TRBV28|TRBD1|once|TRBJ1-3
TGTGCCAGCAGTTACCAGACAGGGTCCGGAAACACCATATATTTT
CASSYQTGSGNTIYF
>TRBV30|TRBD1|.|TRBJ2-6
TGTGCCTGGAGTATGGACAGGGACTCTGGGGCCAACGTCCTGACTTTC
CAWSMDRDSGANVLTF
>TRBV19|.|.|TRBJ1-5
TGTGCCAGTAGTATTCAGGGGAGGGATCAGCCCCAGCATTTT
CASSIQGRDQPQHF
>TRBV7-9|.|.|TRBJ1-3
TGTGCCAGCAGAAATACCAAAGGAACAGTGTCGGAGGTGGGAAACACCATATATTTT
CASRNTKGTVSEVGNTIYF
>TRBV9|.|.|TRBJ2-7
TGTGCCAGCAGCGTAGGAGTTAGGGACGAGCAGTACTTC
CASSVGVRDEQYF
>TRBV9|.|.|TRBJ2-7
TGTGCCAGCAGCGTAGGGACGGCGAGCTCCTACGAGCAGTACTTC
CASSVGTASSYEQYF
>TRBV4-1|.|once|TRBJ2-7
TGCGCCAGCAGCCAAGTTCGGGACGGAACTTCCTACGAGCAGTACTTC
CASSQVRDGTSYEQYF
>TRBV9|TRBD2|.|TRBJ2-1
TGTGCCAGCAGCCCCGACCGGCTAGCGGGAGCGGGTGAGCAGTTCTTC
CASSPDRLAGAGEQFF
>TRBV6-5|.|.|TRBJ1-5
TGTGCCAGCAGTTACGGGAATAGCAATCAGCCCCAGCATTTT
CASSYGNSNQPQHF
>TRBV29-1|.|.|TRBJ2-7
TGCAGCGTGACAGGTGGGTTCAAGTGGGACGAGCAGTACTTC
CSVTGGFKWDEQYF
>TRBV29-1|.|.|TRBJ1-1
TGCAGCGTTGCGGGATATAACACTGAAGCTTTCTTT
CSVAGYNTEAFF
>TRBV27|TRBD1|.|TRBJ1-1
TGTGCCAGCAGTCCTACAGGGGGAAACACTGAAGCTTTCTTT
CASSPTGGNTEAFF
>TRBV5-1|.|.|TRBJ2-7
TGCGCCAGCAGCTTGAGGTCTCGGGGGCAGAGCTACGAGCAGTACTTC
CASSLRSRGQSYEQYF
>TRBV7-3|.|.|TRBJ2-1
TGTGCCAGCAGCCTCATGACTAGTTTCGATGAGCAGTTCTTC
CASSLMTSFDEQFF
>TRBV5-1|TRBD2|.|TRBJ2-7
TGCGCCAGCAGCACTCGGACTAGCGGGAGGGCCAACGAGCAGTACTTC
CASSTRTSGRANEQYF
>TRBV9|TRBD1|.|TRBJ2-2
TGTGCCAGCAGCGCGAGGGACAGTCGGCTGGGGGAGCTGTTTTTT
CASSARDSRLGELFF
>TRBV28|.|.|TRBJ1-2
TGTGCCAGCAGTTTACGGGGGTCTAACTATGGCTACACCTTC
CASSLRGSNYGYTF
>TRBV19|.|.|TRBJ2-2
TGTGCCAGTAGCTCCACGCTCACCGGGGAGCTGTTTTTT
CASSSTLTGELFF
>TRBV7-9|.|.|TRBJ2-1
TGTGCCAGCAGCCCCGGGGGTGGGACAGCTTATGAGCAGTTCTTC
CASSPGGGTAYEQFF
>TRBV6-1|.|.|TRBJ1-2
TGTGCCAGCAGGACCGGTCCATCGGAGGACTTC
CASRTGPSEDF
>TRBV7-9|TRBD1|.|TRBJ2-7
TGTGCCAGCAGCTCGGAGACAGGGATTGCCTACGAGCAGTACTTC
CASSSETGIAYEQYF
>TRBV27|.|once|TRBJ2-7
TGTGCCAGCAGCTCAGGGCTCGGGGCCTCCGAGCAGTACTTC
CASSSGLGASEQYF
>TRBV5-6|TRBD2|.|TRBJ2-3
TGTGCCAGCAGCTTAGCGGGGGACTCCGATAAGTATTTT
CASSLAGDSDKYF
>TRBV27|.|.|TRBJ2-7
TGTGCCAGCAGTCCGGGGTCCACCTACGAGCAGTACTTC
CASSPGSTYEQYF
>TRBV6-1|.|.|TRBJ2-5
TGTGCCAGCCGACACAGAGGGGGTCCGGAGACCCAGTACTTC
CASRHRGGPETQYF
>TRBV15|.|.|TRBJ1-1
TGTGCCACCAGCAGAGAGGGGTTCGCTGAAGCTTTCTTT
CATSREGFAEAFF
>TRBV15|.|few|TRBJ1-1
TGTGCCACCAGCAGGGCGGAGGGCACTGAAGCTTTCTTT
CATSRAEGTEAFF
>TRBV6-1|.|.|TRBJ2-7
TGTGCCAGCAGTGTAGGGGTTGGGACCTTGGACGAGCAGTACTTC
CASSVGVGTLDEQYF
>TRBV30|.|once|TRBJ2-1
TGTGCCTGGAGTCTCCGGGGGTCCGGGGGCAATGAGCAGTTCTTC
CAWSLRGSGGNEQFF
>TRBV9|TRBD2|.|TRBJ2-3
TGTGCCAGCAGCGTAGAGCCGGGACTAGTCGCATTAGATACGCAGTATTTT
CASSVEPGLVALDTQYF
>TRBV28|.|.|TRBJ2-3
TGTGCCAGCAGCCCCTTTACCGGGAGTCGAACAGATACGCAGTATTTT
CASSPFTGSRTDTQYF
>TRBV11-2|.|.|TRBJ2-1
TGTGCCAGCAGCTTAGGCAGGATGAGCTCCTACAATGAGCAGTTCTTC
CASSLGRMSSYNEQFF
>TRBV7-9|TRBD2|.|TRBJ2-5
TGTGCCGGACTAGCGGGAGGGCCTTGGGAGACCCAGTACTTC
CAGLAGGPWETQYF
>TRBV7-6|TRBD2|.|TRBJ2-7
TGTGCCAGCAACCCCCGGGGCGGGAGGGCCGCGGTCTACGAGCAGTACTTC
CASNPRGGRAAVYEQYF
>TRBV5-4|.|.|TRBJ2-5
TGTGCCAGCAGCTTGGGGGGGAAACAAGAGACCCAGTACTTC
CASSLGGKQETQYF
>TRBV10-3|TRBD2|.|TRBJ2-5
TGTGCCATCAAAGAGGGGACTAGCGGGAGGCCGTCGCAAGAGACCCAGTACTTC
CAIKEGTSGRPSQETQYF
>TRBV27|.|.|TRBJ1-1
TGTGCCAGCAGTCCCGTCGGGTCAGGGGCTGAAGCTTTCTTT
CASSPVGSGAEAFF
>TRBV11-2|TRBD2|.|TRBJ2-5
TGTGCCAGCAGAGGCGGGAGCCCCCAAGAGACCCAGTACTTC
CASRGGSPQETQYF
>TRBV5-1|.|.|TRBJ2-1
TGCGCCAGCATCGACGGCGGGAAAGGTGAGCAGTTCTTC
CASIDGGKGEQFF
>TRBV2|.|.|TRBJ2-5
TGTGCCAGCAGTGAAGGCTTAGTGGGCGAGGGAGAGACCCAGTACTTC
CASSEGLVGEGETQYF
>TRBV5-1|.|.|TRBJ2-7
TGCGCCAGCACCCGATCAGCCCCCTACGAGCAGTACTTC
CASTRSAPYEQYF
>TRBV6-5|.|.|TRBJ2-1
TGTGCCAGCAGTTACTCGGAGGAGGGCGCGAATGAGCAGTTCTTC
CASSYSEEGANEQFF
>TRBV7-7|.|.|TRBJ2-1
TGTGCCAGCAGCTTATTACCCAGCTCCTACAATGAGCAGTTCTTC
CASSLLPSSYNEQFF
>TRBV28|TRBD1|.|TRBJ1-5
TGTGCCAGCAGTTTAGTGACAGGGGGGTATCAGCCCCAGCATTTT
CASSLVTGGYQPQHF